The rows below give T cell receptor beta chains drawn from one sample of a study of T-cell memory formation after mild COVID-19. TCRdb re-analysed the 5' RACE reads in MiXCR, keeping a single row per CDR3 protein. There are about 340,000 distinct CDR3 sequences in the sample; approximately 12% occur only once, and 20% to 25% lies in the top ten. Sample: PBMCs or a T cell subset sorted from them (not recorded which). The receptors here all came from a man between 18 and 35 years old who had mild COVID-19 (a few samples of this study predate the infection). Cell type and time point are not known. Both conserved end residues are part of each CDR3. The order of the fields is D gene, V gene, clone size, J gene, CDR3 DNA, CDR3 protein. D genes are given only for firm matches. Size is stated for part of the rows, as once, few or many counts, or as a class when the clone is expanded.

-,TRBV6-5,-,TRBJ2-5,TGTGCCAGCAGTACTACGGGGGGCCCTGAGACCCAGTACTTC,CASSTTGGPETQYF
-,TRBV2,-,TRBJ1-3,TGTGCCAGCAGTGAAGGGACCCGGGGACGAGACACCATATATTTT,CASSEGTRGRDTIYF
TRBD2,TRBV15,-,TRBJ2-5,TGTGCCACCAGCGCTGTGGGGGGGAGAGAGACCCAGTACTTC,CATSAVGGRETQYF
-,TRBV7-2,-,TRBJ1-2,TGTGCCAGCAGCGTGACAGGAGACGGCTATGGCTACACCTTC,CASSVTGDGYGYTF
TRBD1,TRBV29-1,many,TRBJ1-1,TGCAGCGTTGATACAGGGGAGGACACTGAAGCTTTCTTT,CSVDTGEDTEAFF
-,TRBV20-1,-,TRBJ1-1,TGCAGTGCTAGATTCCAGGGACGGGGGAACACTGAAGCTTTCTTT,CSARFQGRGNTEAFF
-,TRBV7-9,few,TRBJ1-4,TGTGCCAGCAGCTCCGGGCGGTCAACTAATGAAAAACTGTTTTTT,CASSSGRSTNEKLFF
-,TRBV4-3,few,TRBJ2-1,TGCGCCAGCGGAGAGGGGACGAGCTCCTACAATGAGCAGTTCTTC,CASGEGTSSYNEQFF
TRBD2,TRBV20-1,-,TRBJ2-1,TGCAGTGCTAGACGAACTAGCGGGGGGGCCCGTGGCTACAATGAGCAGTTCTTC,CSARRTSGGARGYNEQFF
TRBD1,TRBV7-9,many,TRBJ2-3,TGTGCCAGCAGATCCGGGACAGGGTCGACAGATACGCAGTATTTT,CASRSGTGSTDTQYF
-,TRBV7-2,many,TRBJ2-3,TGTGCCAGCAGCTTAGTGGGGGGCCGGACAGATACGCAGTATTTT,CASSLVGGRTDTQYF
-,TRBV4-1,few,TRBJ2-3,TGCGCCAGCAGAGAAGGGGCGGGGCTAGTCACAGATACGCAGTATTTT,CASREGAGLVTDTQYF
-,TRBV6-5,-,TRBJ1-1,TGTGCCAGCAGTTACCGACAGGCCGCGAACACTGAAGCTTTCTTT,CASSYRQAANTEAFF
-,TRBV7-2,few,TRBJ1-2,TGTGCCAGCAGCCCCAGGGCAAGAGGGTATGGCTACACCTTC,CASSPRARGYGYTF
-,TRBV7-2,few,TRBJ1-1,TGTGCCAGCAGCGGCGGACAGTGGAACACTGAAGCTTTCTTT,CASSGGQWNTEAFF
-,TRBV12-5,few,TRBJ2-3,TGTGCTAGTGGTTTGGTACTAGGGGTAGCTATAGATACGCAGTATTTT,CASGLVLGVAIDTQYF
-,TRBV4-1,-,TRBJ1-5,TGCGCCAGCAGCCAAGCGGACAGAGATAGCAATCAGCCCCAGCATTTT,CASSQADRDSNQPQHF
TRBD1,TRBV3-1,-,TRBJ2-2,TGTGCCAGCAGAACCGGGACAGGGGGCGCTGGGGCCGGGGAGCTGTTTTTT,CASRTGTGGAGAGELFF
TRBD2,TRBV7-2,-,TRBJ2-5,TGTGCCAGCAGCTTGGTAGCGGGGGGAGGAGAGACCCAGTACTTC,CASSLVAGGGETQYF
-,TRBV25-1,-,TRBJ1-6,TGTGCCAGCAGTGAAGGGCGTTGGTATAATTCACCCCTCCACTTT,CASSEGRWYNSPLHF
-,TRBV4-1,many,TRBJ2-2,TGCGCCAGCAGCGGAATAGCGGCAGGGAACACCGGGGAGCTGTTTTTT,CASSGIAAGNTGELFF
-,TRBV18,-,TRBJ1-5,TGTGCCAGCTCCCCTGACGATCAGCCCCAGCATTTT,CASSPDDQPQHF
TRBD1,TRBV5-1,few,TRBJ1-1,TGTGCCAGCAGCAGCCGACAGGGGAACACTGAAGCTTTCTTT,CASSSRQGNTEAFF
TRBD1,TRBV20-1,once,TRBJ1-5,TGCAGTGCTAGAGTAGCACTAGGTCGGGGACAGGTCGGTAGCAATCAGCCCCAGCATTTT,CSARVALGRGQVGSNQPQHF
-,TRBV5-1,-,TRBJ2-1,TGCGCCAGCAGCTTGCGGGACGACGGGGCAGGGGAGCAGTTCTTC,CASSLRDDGAGEQFF
TRBD2,TRBV24-1,-,TRBJ2-1,TGTGCCACCAGTGGTGGGACTACCTACAATGAGCAGTTCTTC,CATSGGTTYNEQFF
-,TRBV5-5,-,TRBJ1-1,TGTGCCAGCAGCTTGGCACCCTCGGGACATACGAACACTGAAGCTTTCTTT,CASSLAPSGHTNTEAFF
TRBD1,TRBV24-1,few,TRBJ1-2,TGTGCCACCACCCTGGACAGGGGGCGAGAAGATGGCTACACCTTC,CATTLDRGREDGYTF
-,TRBV11-3,-,TRBJ2-7,TGTGCCAGCAGCTTGGGGGACCACTCCTACGAGCAGTACTTC,CASSLGDHSYEQYF
TRBD2,TRBV6-6,many,TRBJ2-5,TGTGCCAGCAGTGGACTAGAGGAGACCCAGTACTTC,CASSGLEETQYF
TRBD2,TRBV6-5,-,TRBJ2-2,TGTGCCAGCAGTTACTCGGGGGGGATATCGCGGCTGTTTTTT,CASSYSGGISRLFF
TRBD1,TRBV20-1,-,TRBJ2-7,TGCAGTGCGAATACAGGGGGCGAGCAGTACTTC,CSANTGGEQYF